This TCR beta chain was captured by sequencing in a study of cytomegalovirus exposure and HLA in healthy donors. Study-wide background: The roughly 670 first-cohort repertoires shared a platform with the 110 or so validation repertoires, as reported in a later analysis.

The CDR3 sequence is 16 residues long. This clone was seen just once. The antigen is not known. The study's findings and limits: Three CMV-associated chains proved CMV antigen-specific in vitro. According to a later analysis, TCR clusters from the first cohort tended to co-occur in the approximately 130 validation repertoires. With high specificity and sensitivity, the classifier reportedly diagnosed cytomegalovirus status.

The assay was immunoSEQ multiplex PCR, and TCRdb's table has in-frame clones only and misses some. This sample yields approximately 160,000 clones, of which approximately 81% are seen a single time; more than 8.5% belongs to the top ten. The clonotype was recovered from a man aged 30 to 45 in good health and CMV-seropositive. Sequencing was done on a sample of PBMCs. The V and J genes are TRBV21-1 and TRBJ2-5; TRBD2 reflects the table's D call only, with no check against the DNA. TRBV21-1 corresponds to a pseudogene. As DNA, the CDR3 is TGTGCCAGCAGCAAACTATGGCTAGCGGCACCAGAGACCCAGTACTTC. Translated: CASSKLWLAAPETQYF.